This TCR beta chain was recorded in a study of blood T cell repertoires in COVID-19 (dated by TCRdb to the early 2020s). Background on the whole study: Samples from collaborators originated in the United States, Italy and Spain and spanned both the acute and convalescent phases of COVID-19. The prospective study material was composed of cDNA or gDNA derived from T cells, B-cell-depleted T cells, or PBMCs. Subjects who had been exposed to COVID-19, were actively infected with it, or had recovered from it provided the deeply sampled blood TCRbeta repertoires that made up the dataset. The repertoires were released in a freely available public database intended as a resource for research on the immune response to SARS-CoV-2. The samples were drawn from two sources: the first 160 participants of the ongoing ImmuneRACE study, and fewer than 1,500 subjects contributed by 6 global collaborators. Nearly every sample came with metadata listing a de-identified subject ID, COVID-19 status, age in years and sex. Where HLA class I and class II types were available, the types were taken from metadata supplied by the sample provider, not from assay-based typing. On the study overall, not on this receptor specifically: Clinical and demographic metadata were provided uncurated, with the amount varying by source and participant.

According to the germline V gene, CDR1 reads SGHVS and CDR2 reads FNYEAQ. Taken from cysteine to phenylalanine, the CDR3 has 12 residues. CDR3 DNA only is kept here, 36 bases in frame from base 1. V gives up 5 bases and J gives up 5 bases, and the segment between their germline ends measures 9 bases. On this clone itself: It lacks a known antigen. Base quality data are lacking; no much larger clone is found one base away.

TCRbeta CDR3 regions were amplified from genomic DNA using the immunoSEQ Assay, a bias-controlled multiplex PCR. The authors' analysis ran thus. Nucleated cell counts per sample were estimated from amplification of reference gene primers within the assay. To quantify the absolute abundance of each unique TCRbeta CDR3 rearrangement, sequence reads were collapsed and filtered. Productive Simpson clonality was computed per sample as the square root of Simpson's diversity index over productive rearrangements. TCRdb retrieved this table from immuneACCESS and kept in-frame rearrangements only. Not all clones are present; in checked studies, unresolved V genes account for under half, and no reason is known for the remainder. V and J calls and clone size come straight from that table; D and trimming were deduced from the DNA. This sample holds over 65,000 clones; approximately 80% were observed only once. 44% of the sample is in the top ten clones.

The collaborating institutions used their own protocols to collect whole blood in K2EDTA tubes. For TCRbeta analysis, collaborators shipped samples in one of three forms: frozen whole blood, isolated PBMCs, or DNA extracted from either of those sample types. The origin of this receptor is a man at least 80 years old with acute or convalescent COVID-19. The specimen sequenced was peripheral blood. The receptor chain draws on TRBV7-6 and TRBJ1-2; possibly the D gene is TRBD1, per 6 matching bases. The DNA is TGTGCCAGCAGCACGGACAGTTATGGCTACACCTTC. This codes for CASSTDSYGYTF.